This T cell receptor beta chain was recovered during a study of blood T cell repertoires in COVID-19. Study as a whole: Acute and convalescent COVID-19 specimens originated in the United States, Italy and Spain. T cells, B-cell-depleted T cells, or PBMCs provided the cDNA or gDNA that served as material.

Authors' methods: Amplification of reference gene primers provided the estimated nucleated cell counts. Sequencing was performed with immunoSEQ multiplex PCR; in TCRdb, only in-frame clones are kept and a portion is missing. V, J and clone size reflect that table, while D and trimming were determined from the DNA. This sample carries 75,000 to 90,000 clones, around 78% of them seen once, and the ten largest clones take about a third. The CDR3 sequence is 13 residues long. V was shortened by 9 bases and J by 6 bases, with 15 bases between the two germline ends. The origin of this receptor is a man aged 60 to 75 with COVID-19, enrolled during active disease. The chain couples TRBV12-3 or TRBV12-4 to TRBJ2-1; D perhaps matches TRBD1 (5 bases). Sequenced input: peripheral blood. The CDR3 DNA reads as TGTGCCAGTACCAAGGGCAGGGTCAATGAGCAGTTCTTC. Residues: CASTKGRVNEQFF.